The next 12 T cell receptor beta chains were all read from a single sample in a study of blood T cell repertoires in COVID-19. Using immunoSEQ multiplex PCR, the repertoire was profiled, and TCRdb retains in-frame clones only, with some absent. The data contain roughly 60,000 clones, more than 80% of them singletons. Sequencing input: peripheral blood. The receptors originated from a man at least 80 years old with acute or convalescent COVID-19.

This chain connects TRBV2 to TRBJ2-5; 7 bases are a match to TRBD2. After removal of 3 bases from V and 7 bases from J, the junction contained 8 bases not matched to a gene. Germline loops: CDR1 SNHLY, CDR2 FYNNEI. CDR3 size: 14 residues. The CDR3 nucleotides read TGTGCCAGCAGTGATATAGCGGGCCGAGGGACCCAGTACTTC. Translating gives CASSDIAGRGTQYF.

Concerning this clone: The junction does not match germline at one end; this may be a read error. The chain recombines TRBV11-1 with TRBJ2-7; D is perhaps TRBD1 (6 bases). There are 14 residues in the CDR3. Germline V gene data show CDR1 as SGHAT and CDR2 as FQDESV (reference sequence). The CDR3 here is CASSLASRGDEQYF. The CDR3 nucleotides read TGTGCCAGCAGCCTAGCCTCCAGGGGTGACGAGCAGTACTTC.

This clone was seen more than once but under ten times. The gene calls are TRBV14 and TRBJ1-6, with TRBD1 matching 10 bases. This CDR3 has 15 amino acids. The V gene's germline CDR1 is SGHDN and CDR2 FVKESK. Germline trimming cut 1 base from V and 7 bases from J; bases unmatched to any gene: 1. CDR3 loop: CASSQATGGNSPLHF. CDR3 DNA: TGTGCCAGCAGCCAAGCGACAGGGGGCAATTCACCCCTCCACTTT.

The chain carries TRBV19 and TRBJ2-5; D is unresolved. Germline V gene sequence: CDR1 LNHDA, CDR2 SQIVND (reference sequence). V was pared by 6 bases and J by 2 bases, with 10 bases between. This CDR3 region has 13 residues. The CDR3 loop is CASSPPGQETQYF. The CDR3 DNA follows: TGTGCCAGTAGCCCTCCGGGTCAAGAGACCCAGTACTTC.

This clone was counted many times. The chain links TRBV6-5 to TRBJ1-6, with 7 bases identical to TRBD1. CDR3 length equals 13 residues. V was pared by 1 base and J by 14 bases, with 5 bases of the junction left unmatched. Germline V gene data show CDR1 as MNHEY and CDR2 as SVGAGI. This chain's CDR3 is CASSYFTGEALHF. CDR3 nucleotide sequence: TGTGCCAGCAGTTACTTCACAGGGGAGGCCCTCCACTTT.

The chain links TRBV5-4 to TRBJ1-1; D is uncertain. The germline CDR1 and CDR2 sequences are SGHNT and YYREEE (reference sequence). This CDR3 is 12 amino acids long. Trimming removed 3 bases at V and 11 bases at J, with 14 bases between. The CDR3: CASSSLWEEAFF. CDR3 nucleotides: TGTGCCAGCAGCTCCCTTTGGGAGGAGGCTTTCTTT.

The V and J genes are TRBV6-5 and TRBJ2-2; 7 nucleotides agree with TRBD1. This CDR3 is 14 amino acids long. V gave up 10 bases and J gave up 0 bases; unmatched junction bases: 5. The germline V gene encodes CDR1 MNHEY and CDR2 SVGAGI. The CDR3 DNA reads TGTGCCACCTACAGGGGATCGAACACCGGGGAGCTGTTTTTT. Translated, it gives CATYRGSNTGELFF.

The chain links TRBV10-1 to TRBJ2-3, with 9 bases fitting TRBD1. From germline, CDR1 is WNHNN and CDR2 SYGVQD (reference sequence). CDR3 length: 16 residues. J gave up 4 bases and V 5 bases, and 10 bases lay outside the gene matches. The CDR3 is CASSLQTGGTADTQYF. CDR3 in DNA: TGCGCCAGCAGTCTCCAAACAGGGGGCACCGCAGATACGCAGTATTTT.

This clone is judged medium-sized. The V gene is TRBV7-6, the J gene TRBJ2-2, with TRBD1 matching over 7 bases. CDR3 length: 15 amino acids. CDR1 and CDR2 from the germline V gene are SGHVS and FNYEAQ. With 5 bases clipped from V and 2 bases from J, the junction kept 5 bases outside the gene matches. CDR3 protein: CASSRGQLNTGELFF. The CDR3 DNA is TGTGCCAGCAGCAGGGGACAGCTTAACACCGGGGAGCTGTTTTTT.

V is TRBV3-1 (or the pseudogene TRBV3-2) and J is TRBJ1-1, with D tentatively TRBD1 (5 bases). The V end was cut by 10 bases, the J end by 0 bases, with 9 bases between. This CDR3 is 12 amino acids long. CDR1 and CDR2 from the germline V gene are LGHDT and YNNKEL (reference sequence). CDR3 in DNA: TGTGCCACCGGGGGGATGAACACTGAAGCTTTCTTT. It encodes CATGGMNTEAFF.

The V and J genes are TRBV7-9 and TRBJ2-5, with 8 bases matching TRBD1. V trimming: 5 bases; J trimming: 5 bases; junction bases outside the gene matches: 10. The germline V gene has CDR1 SEHNR and CDR2 FQNEAQ (reference sequence). This CDR3 has 15 amino acids. The CDR3 loop is CASSPRPRTGETQYF. In DNA, the CDR3 is TGTGCCAGCAGCCCCCGACCTAGGACAGGGGAGACCCAGTACTTC.

This clone was observed once. The V and J genes are TRBV2 and TRBJ1-2; 8 bases match TRBD1. V shed 5 bases and J 3 bases; nucleotides not matched to a gene: 11. The CDR3 has 16 residues. Per the germline V gene, CDR1 is SNHLY and CDR2 is FYNNEI. The CDR3 loop is CASSTAGQGRDYGYTF. CDR3 nucleotides: TGTGCCAGCAGTACGGCCGGACAGGGCAGAGACTATGGCTACACCTTC.